This T cell receptor beta chain was obtained from a study of T cell responses to AZD1222 COVID-19 vaccine. Across the study: Timing groups of about 4 and about 12 weeks for second doses were pooled. Study-wide points: Every sample of the repertoires postdated the peak T cell response. Only a handful of AZD1222 recipients tested seropositive at baseline. Unmutated variant regions are reportedly targeted by nearly half of spike-specific TCRs.

The protocol was immunoSEQ multiplex PCR, while the TCRdb copy is restricted to in-frame clones and leaves out a portion. The repertoire holds 100,000 to 150,000 clones, with 80% to 90% as singletons. As to this clone: Its matching antigen is unknown.

From germline, CDR1 is MNHEY and CDR2 SVGAGI. Trimming took 8 bases from V and 7 from J, leaving 9 bases between them. This CDR3 region has 12 residues. The receptor was isolated from an adult in good health. This material consisted of peripheral blood, taken on day 0 of AZD1222 vaccination. V usage is TRBV6-5 and J usage is TRBJ1-6; a possible D gene is TRBD1 (6 bases). The CDR3 coding sequence is TGTGCCAGCTCGGACAGCAATTCACCCCTCCACTTT. Its translation is CASSDSNSPLHF.